Sequencing of this T cell receptor (beta chain) was carried out in a study of T-cell reconstitution after alpha-beta-depleted transplantation in children (dated by TCRdb to the mid-2010s). For the study in its entirety: Using TCR repertoire profiling, the study followed T-cell immune reconstitution in a quantitative way in children after TCRalphabeta/CD19-depleted allogeneic hematopoietic cell transplantation.

The library was obtained by PCR. TCRdb records Illumina HiSeq 2500 as the sequencer. TCR libraries were prepared with molecular barcoding, using unique molecular identifiers to normalize TCRbeta repertoire quantification. Clones were called with MiXCR by TCRdb after fastp trimmed the public reads at Q25, and only in-frame beta chains were retained. Merged by CDR3 protein, the rows form single entries marked with the most common genes and DNA. This sample is represented by approximately 630,000 distinct CDR3 sequences; around 13% of them were singletons. Around 0.8% of the sample goes to the ten largest clones. Study-wide conclusions, independent of this receptor: In some patients, the high TCRbeta diversity seen at day 60 was put down to recipient T cells and intrathymic progenitors that had survived conditioning. About two months after transplant, the apparently early recovery of alphabetaT-cell counts reportedly depended on just several hundred clones that had expanded rapidly and came from non-depleted graft cells. Hyperexpanded clone frequencies declined over subsequent months; after one year, T-cell counts and TCRbeta diversity were mostly attributed to newly produced T cells.

V is shortened by 0 bases, J by 7 bases, and the region joining them spans 13 bases. Its CDR3 holds 14 amino acids, cysteine through phenylalanine. Only the CDR3 region is kept as DNA, spanning 42 bases read in frame from base 1. Sequences SGHDT (CDR1) and YYEEEE (CDR2) are obtained from the germline V gene. There are many counts of this clonotype. There is no known antigen for this receptor. Within one base of it there is no much larger clone, and no base qualities were kept. The intended sense of this specimen's treatment or condition label: allogeneic hematopoietic cell transplantation with graft depleted of TCRalphabeta T cells and CD19 B cells. The children who served as transplant recipients had been given grafts of TCRalphabeta/CD19-depleted allogeneic hematopoietic cells.

This receptor was taken from a girl aged 2 to 9 with congenital amegakaryocytic thrombocytopenia, due to receive a stem cell transplant. The chain is made from TRBV5-6 and TRBJ2-5, with the D gene uncertain. Sample: PBMCs, taken before TCRalphabeta/CD19-depleted stem cell transplant. The CDR3 corresponds to CASSLDSLAVTQYF. The nucleotide sequence reads as follows: TGTGCCAGCAGCTTGGATTCGTTAGCAGTGACCCAGTACTTC.